A selection of T cell receptor beta chains follows, all from one sample in a study of molecular identifiers for immune sequencing clone quantification. TCRdb independently ran MiXCR on the PCR reads; one entry per CDR3 protein. The table records about 68,000 distinct CDR3 sequences, over 15% of them present only once. The sample consisted of naive CD8+ T cells from blood, with Jurkat cell RNA spiked in. Source of these receptors: a human donor in good health. Some libraries in this study had Jurkat cell RNA spiked in. CDR3s include the opening cysteine and the closing phenylalanine or tryptophan. A D gene is named only where the DNA matches it firmly.

D gene | V gene | CDR3 protein
NA | TRBV5-1 | CASSLFLAYEQYF
NA | TRBV4-1 | CASSQGHGSGANVLTF
NA | TRBV27 | CATRTVNEKLFF
NA | TRBV19 | CASSLTRDSYYGYTF
TRBD2 | TRBV20-1 | CSARERLAGWNNEQFF
TRBD1 | TRBV28 | CAITRPGQGSYEQYF
NA | TRBV7-9 | CASSHPGQRQETQYF
NA | TRBV21-1 | CASSNETVPGQVHTDTQYF
TRBD2 | TRBV15 | CATKTSGRYDTQYF
NA | TRBV20-1 | CSARLPGRGATGNTIYF
NA | TRBV11-2 | CASSSPLGRRVKQYF
TRBD2 | TRBV15 | CATSRERGGGTYEQYF
NA | TRBV4-1 | CASTEGLGADTQYF
TRBD2 | TRBV4-1 | CASKAAGGIFADTQYF
TRBD2 | TRBV20-1 | CGASGGGNVVTGELFF
NA | TRBV28 | CASCGGTDTQYF
NA | TRBV7-6 | CASSLAGGENTGELFF
NA | TRBV25-1 | CASRSSKPRETSSSSYNEQFF
TRBD2 | TRBV6-5 | CASSRLAGGPNTGELFF
NA | TRBV9 | CASSAGQKTSYEQYF
TRBD1 | TRBV11-2 | CASSFGRGFNTGELFF
NA | TRBV23-1 | CASSSGTPTDTQYF
TRBD1 | TRBV11-2 | CASSLEGQGSDEQFF
NA | TRBV6-1 | CASSEHRVYSGNTIYF
NA | TRBV2 | CASSEGAGGANVLTF
NA | TRBV5-1 | CASSLGDREWVVSYNEQFF
TRBD2 | TRBV27 | CASSLTSGSRNEQFF
TRBD2 | TRBV2 | CASMSGGKDTQYF
NA | TRBV18 | CASSPGFANTGELFF
NA | TRBV7-9 | CAGSPLTSGANVLTF
TRBD1 | TRBV15 | CATSSLRDRAYEQYF
TRBD2 | TRBV4-1 | CASSAPASGSTDTQYF
NA | TRBV7-9 | CASSPKTAGQAHEKLFF
TRBD2 | TRBV10-3 | CAIRSGLAGVRSPDTQYF
NA | TRBV30 | CAWSVGDKSLFDEQFF
TRBD2 | TRBV7-9 | CASLSGGSYNEQFF
NA | TRBV28 | CASGLGVETQYF
NA | TRBV12-3/TRBV12-4 | CASSSGASSYGETQYF
NA | TRBV7-6 | CASSLASQETQYF
TRBD1 | TRBV19 | CASSSQGAREKLFF
NA | TRBV11-2 | CASRVGETQYF
NA | TRBV6-6 | CASSSYKTNGSTDTQYF
TRBD2 | TRBV16 | CASSQPPYRAGGPEETQYF
TRBD1 | TRBV7-8 | CASRVTGTGGTQYF
NA | TRBV29-1 | CGVEEVSEVGDEQYF
NA | TRBV6-6 | CASSYTTGNEQYF
TRBD1 | TRBV20-1 | CSARLTGEGNTIYF
TRBD1 | TRBV7-9 | CASSLAPGTATRHEQYF
NA | TRBV5-3 | CASSLSRATNVKLFF
NA | TRBV4-1 | CASSQAITRSYNEQFF
NA | TRBV7-8 | CASSLNPNQPQHF
TRBD2 | TRBV27 | CASSFLAGGGTDTQYF